The rows below give T cell receptor beta chains drawn from one sample of a study of post-analysis software for immune sequencing data. TCRdb re-called the PCR reads with MiXCR, one entry per CDR3 protein. The sample records roughly 670,000 distinct CDR3 sequences, approximately 59% being singletons. The specimen sequenced was blood. All receptors come from a girl aged 2 to 10 with multiple sclerosis. The CDR3 runs from the conserved cysteine through the conserved F or W. D genes are given only for firm matches. Some rows have no size entry. The others give once, few or many, or a class for an expanded clone.

d_call | j_call | v_call | clone_size | cdr3_nt | cdr3_aa
TRBD2 | TRBJ2-1 | TRBV4-1 | few | TGCGCCAGCAGCCAAGTTCTGACTAGCGGGTCCTCCTACAATGAGCAGTTCTTC | CASSQVLTSGSSYNEQFF
TRBD1 | TRBJ2-5 | TRBV20-1 | - | TGCAGTGCTGGGCCCGGGACAGGGAAAGAGACCCAGTACTTC | CSAGPGTGKETQYF
TRBD2 | TRBJ2-5 | TRBV12-3/TRBV12-4 | few | TGTGCCAGCGGCGTACTAGCGGGGGCGCAAGAGACCCAGTACTTC | CASGVLAGAQETQYF
TRBD2 | TRBJ2-1 | TRBV5-1 | - | TGCGCCAGCAGCCCGGGACTAGCGACCTACAATGGGCAGTTCTTC | CASSPGLATYNGQFF
- | TRBJ1-2 | TRBV10-2 | - | TGCGCCAGCAGTGAGTTAGGCAGGGGAACCTCTAACTATGGCTACACCTTC | CASSELGRGTSNYGYTF
- | TRBJ2-7 | TRBV27 | once | TGTGCCAGCAGGGGACTGGCCTACGAGCAGTACTTC | CASRGLAYEQYF
- | TRBJ1-2 | TRBV6-5 | few | TGTGCCAGCAGCATGGGGGGGGCGGTAGGTGGCTACACCTTC | CASSMGGAVGGYTF
- | TRBJ2-7 | TRBV10-3 | - | TGTGCCATCAGTGACTCCAAGGTAGGATACGAGCAGTACTTC | CAISDSKVGYEQYF
TRBD1 | TRBJ2-2 | TRBV12-3/TRBV12-4 | - | TGTGCCAGCACCTCGGACAGGGGTATATTAAACACCGGGGAGCTGTTTTTT | CASTSDRGILNTGELFF
- | TRBJ2-1 | TRBV6-2/TRBV6-3 | - | TGTGCCAGCAGTTACGGTAGCGGACAGTTCTTC | CASSYGSGQFF
TRBD1 | TRBJ2-3 | TRBV4-3 | - | TGCGCCAGCAGCCAAGGCGCGGACAGGGGCACAGATACGCAGTATTTT | CASSQGADRGTDTQYF
- | TRBJ2-7 | TRBV7-2 | - | TGTGCCAGCAGCTTAGCGGGGGGCCAACTCTGCGAGCAGTACTTC | CASSLAGGQLCEQYF
- | TRBJ2-1 | TRBV29-1 | few | TGCAGCGGTGGAAAGCGGGTTCGGGGCAATGAGCAGTTCTTC | CSGGKRVRGNEQFF
- | TRBJ2-5 | TRBV3-1 | - | TGTGCCAGCAGCCAAGATTTGGGGCAGCAAGAGACCCAGTACTTC | CASSQDLGQQETQYF
TRBD2 | TRBJ2-3 | TRBV6-1 | - | TGTGCCAGCAGCCGGACTTCTAGCGGGGGGGCTGTCGGAGATACGCAGTATTTT | CASSRTSSGGAVGDTQYF
TRBD1 | TRBJ1-2 | TRBV5-6 | few | TGTGCCAGCAGTCTAAGACAGGGTGGTGACGGCTACACCTTC | CASSLRQGGDGYTF
- | TRBJ2-3 | TRBV11-2 | - | TGTGCCACGGCCGGTGATACGCAGTATTTT | CATAGDTQYF
- | TRBJ1-2 | TRBV28 | few | TGTGCCAGCAGTTTACGAGGGACTAACTATGGCTACACCTTC | CASSLRGTNYGYTF